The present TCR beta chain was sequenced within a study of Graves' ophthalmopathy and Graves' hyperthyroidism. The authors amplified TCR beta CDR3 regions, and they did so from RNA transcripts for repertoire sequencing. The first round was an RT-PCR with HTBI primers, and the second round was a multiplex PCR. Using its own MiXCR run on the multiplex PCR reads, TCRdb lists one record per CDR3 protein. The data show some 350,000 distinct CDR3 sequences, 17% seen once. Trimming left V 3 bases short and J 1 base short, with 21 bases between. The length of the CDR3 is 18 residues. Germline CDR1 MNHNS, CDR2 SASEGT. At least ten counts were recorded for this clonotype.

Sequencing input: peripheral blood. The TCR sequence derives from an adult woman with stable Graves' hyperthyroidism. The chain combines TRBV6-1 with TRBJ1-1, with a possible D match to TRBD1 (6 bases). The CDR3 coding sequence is TGTGCCAGCAGTGATGGGGTTCGCGGGTCGGGGGCGAACACTGAAGCTTTCTTT. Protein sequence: CASSDGVRGSGANTEAFF.